This T cell receptor beta chain was recovered during a study of patients and donors after allogeneic stem cell transplantation. The CDR3 contains 12 residues. V shed 10 bases and J shed 0 bases, with 8 bases lying between them. Germline lookup yields CDR1 MDHEN and CDR2 SYDVKM. TCRdb analysed the RT-PCR reads with MiXCR anew, one entry per CDR3 protein. The sample includes a few hundred thousand distinct CDR3 sequences, about 37% of them seen just once. The sample consisted of blood, either unsorted or a sorted T cell fraction (not recorded which). This TCR derives from a human donor who was either an allogeneic HSCT recipient or a stem cell or donor lymphocyte infusion donor (not recorded which). It is not recorded whose cells these are; they may come from a transplant donor. The chain recombines TRBV28 with TRBJ2-3; D remains unclear. CDR3 coding DNA: TGTGCCACCAGGTGGAGCACAGATACGCAGTATTTT. It is translated as CATRWSTDTQYF.